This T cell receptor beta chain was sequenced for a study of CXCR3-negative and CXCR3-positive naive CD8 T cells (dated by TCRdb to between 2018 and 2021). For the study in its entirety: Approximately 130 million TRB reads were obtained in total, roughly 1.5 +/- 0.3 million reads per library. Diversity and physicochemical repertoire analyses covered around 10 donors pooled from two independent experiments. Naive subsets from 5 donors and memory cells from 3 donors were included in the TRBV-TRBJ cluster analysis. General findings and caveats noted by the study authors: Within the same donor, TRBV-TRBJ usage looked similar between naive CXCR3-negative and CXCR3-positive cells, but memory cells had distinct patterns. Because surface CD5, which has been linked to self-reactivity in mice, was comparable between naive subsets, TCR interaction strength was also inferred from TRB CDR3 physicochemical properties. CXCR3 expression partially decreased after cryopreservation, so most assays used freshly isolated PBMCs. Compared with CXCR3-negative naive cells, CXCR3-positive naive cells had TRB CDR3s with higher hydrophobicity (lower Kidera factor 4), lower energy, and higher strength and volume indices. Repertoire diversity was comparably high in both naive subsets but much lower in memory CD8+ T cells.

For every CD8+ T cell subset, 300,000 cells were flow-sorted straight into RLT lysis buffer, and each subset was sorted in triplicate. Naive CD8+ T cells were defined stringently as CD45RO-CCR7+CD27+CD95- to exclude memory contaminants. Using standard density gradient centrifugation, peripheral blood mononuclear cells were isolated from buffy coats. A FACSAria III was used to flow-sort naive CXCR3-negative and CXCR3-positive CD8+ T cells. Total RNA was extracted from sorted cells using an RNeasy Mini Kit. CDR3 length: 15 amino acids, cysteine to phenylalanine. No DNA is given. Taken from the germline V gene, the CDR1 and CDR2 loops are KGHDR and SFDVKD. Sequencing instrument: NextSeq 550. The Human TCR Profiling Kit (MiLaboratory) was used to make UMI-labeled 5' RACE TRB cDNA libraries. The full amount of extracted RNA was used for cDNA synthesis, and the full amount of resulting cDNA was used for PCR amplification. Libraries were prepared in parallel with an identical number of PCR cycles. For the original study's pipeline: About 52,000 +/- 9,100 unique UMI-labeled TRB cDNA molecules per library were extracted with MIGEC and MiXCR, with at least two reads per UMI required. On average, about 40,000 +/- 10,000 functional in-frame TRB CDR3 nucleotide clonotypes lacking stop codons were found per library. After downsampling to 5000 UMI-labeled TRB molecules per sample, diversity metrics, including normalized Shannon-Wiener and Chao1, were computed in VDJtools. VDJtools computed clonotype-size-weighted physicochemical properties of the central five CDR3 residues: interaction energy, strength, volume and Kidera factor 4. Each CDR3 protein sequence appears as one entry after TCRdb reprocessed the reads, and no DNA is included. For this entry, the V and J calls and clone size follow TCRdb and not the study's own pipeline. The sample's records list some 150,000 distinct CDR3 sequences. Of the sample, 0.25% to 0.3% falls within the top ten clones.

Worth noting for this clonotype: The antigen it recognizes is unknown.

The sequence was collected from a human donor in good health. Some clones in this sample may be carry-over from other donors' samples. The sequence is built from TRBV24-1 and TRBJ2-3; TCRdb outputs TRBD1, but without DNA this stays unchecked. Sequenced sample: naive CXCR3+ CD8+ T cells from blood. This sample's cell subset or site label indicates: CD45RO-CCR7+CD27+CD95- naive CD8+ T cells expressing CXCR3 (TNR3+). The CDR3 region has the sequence CATSDPQENTDTQYF.